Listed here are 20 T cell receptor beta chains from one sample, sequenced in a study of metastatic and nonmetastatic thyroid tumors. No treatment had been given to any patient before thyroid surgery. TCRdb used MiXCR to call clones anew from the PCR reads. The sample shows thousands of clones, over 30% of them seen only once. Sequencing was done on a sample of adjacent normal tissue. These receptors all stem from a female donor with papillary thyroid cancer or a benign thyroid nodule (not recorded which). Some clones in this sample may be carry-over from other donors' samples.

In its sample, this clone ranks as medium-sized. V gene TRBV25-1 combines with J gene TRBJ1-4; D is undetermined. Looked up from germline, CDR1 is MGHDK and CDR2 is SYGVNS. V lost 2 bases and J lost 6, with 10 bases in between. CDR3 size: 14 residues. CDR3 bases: TGTGCCAGCAGTGAACCCCGGGCAGATGAAAAACTGTTTTTT. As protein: CASSEPRADEKLFF.

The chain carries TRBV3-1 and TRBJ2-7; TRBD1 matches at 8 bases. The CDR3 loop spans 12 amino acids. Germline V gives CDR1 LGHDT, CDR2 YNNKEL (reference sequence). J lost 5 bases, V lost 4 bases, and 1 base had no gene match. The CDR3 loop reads CASSPQGDEQYF. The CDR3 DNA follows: TGTGCCAGCAGCCCACAGGGGGACGAGCAGTACTTC.

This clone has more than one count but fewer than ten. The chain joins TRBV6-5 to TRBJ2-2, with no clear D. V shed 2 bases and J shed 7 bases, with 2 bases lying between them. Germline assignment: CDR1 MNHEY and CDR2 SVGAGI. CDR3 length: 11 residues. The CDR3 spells CASSYLGELFF. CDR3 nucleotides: TGTGCCAGCAGTTACCTCGGGGAGCTGTTTTTT.

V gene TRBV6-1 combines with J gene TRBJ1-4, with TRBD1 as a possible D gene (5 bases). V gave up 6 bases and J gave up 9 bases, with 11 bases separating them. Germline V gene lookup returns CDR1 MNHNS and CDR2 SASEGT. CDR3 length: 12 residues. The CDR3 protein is CASRGPEKKLFF. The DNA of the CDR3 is TGTGCCAGCAGGGGGCCGGAGAAAAAACTGTTTTTT.

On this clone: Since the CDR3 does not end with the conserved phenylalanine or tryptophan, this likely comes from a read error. The CDR3 DNA follows: TGTGCCAGCAGTTCCCTCCGATCTATCTCTGGGGCCAACGTCCTGACTGTC. This gives the protein CASSSLRSISGANVLTV. This chain joins TRBV27 and TRBJ2-6; D ambiguous. The CDR3 extends over 17 amino acids. V dropped 4 bases and J dropped 0 bases, with 13 bases sitting between them. Germline V CDR1 and CDR2: MNHEY, SMNVEV (reference sequence).

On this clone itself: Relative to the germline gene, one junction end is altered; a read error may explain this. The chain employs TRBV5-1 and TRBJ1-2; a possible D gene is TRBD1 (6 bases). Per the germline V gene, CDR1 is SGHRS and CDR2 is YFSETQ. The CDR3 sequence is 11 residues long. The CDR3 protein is CASGTNYGCTF. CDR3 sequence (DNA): TGCGCCAGCGGGACAAACTATGGCTGCACCTTC.

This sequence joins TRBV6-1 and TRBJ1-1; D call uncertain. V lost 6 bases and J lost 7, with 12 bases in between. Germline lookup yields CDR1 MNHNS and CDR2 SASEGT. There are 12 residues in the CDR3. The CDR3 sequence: CASSLRLVEAFF. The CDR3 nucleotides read TGTGCCAGCAGCCTCCGTTTGGTTGAAGCTTTCTTT.

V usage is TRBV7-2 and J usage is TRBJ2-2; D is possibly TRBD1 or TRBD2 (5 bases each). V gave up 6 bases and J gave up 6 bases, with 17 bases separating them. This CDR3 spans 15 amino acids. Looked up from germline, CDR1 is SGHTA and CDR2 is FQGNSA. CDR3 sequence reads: CASRRGPARAGELFF. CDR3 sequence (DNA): TGTGCCAGCAGACGGGGACCGGCGAGGGCCGGGGAGCTGTTTTTT. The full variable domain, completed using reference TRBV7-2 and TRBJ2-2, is GAGVSQSPSNKVTEKGKDVELRCDPISGHTALYWYRQSLGQGLEFLIYFQGNSAPDKSGLPSDRFSAERTGGSVSTLTIQRTQQEDSAVYLCASRRGPARAGELFFGEGSRLTVL.

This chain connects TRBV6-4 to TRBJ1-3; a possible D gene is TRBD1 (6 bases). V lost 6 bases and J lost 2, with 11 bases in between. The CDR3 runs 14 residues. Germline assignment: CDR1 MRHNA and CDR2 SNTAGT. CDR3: CASRTGSPGNTIYF. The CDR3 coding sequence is TGTGCCAGCAGGACAGGTTCTCCTGGAAACACCATATATTTT.

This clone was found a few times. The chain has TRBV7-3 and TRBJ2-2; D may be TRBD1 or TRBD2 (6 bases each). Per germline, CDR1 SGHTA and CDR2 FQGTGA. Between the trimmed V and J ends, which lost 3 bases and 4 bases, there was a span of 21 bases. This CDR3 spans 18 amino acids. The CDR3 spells CASSFVTSGARGTGELFF. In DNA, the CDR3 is TGTGCCAGCAGCTTTGTTACCTCGGGGGCGCGGGGCACCGGGGAGCTGTTTTTT.

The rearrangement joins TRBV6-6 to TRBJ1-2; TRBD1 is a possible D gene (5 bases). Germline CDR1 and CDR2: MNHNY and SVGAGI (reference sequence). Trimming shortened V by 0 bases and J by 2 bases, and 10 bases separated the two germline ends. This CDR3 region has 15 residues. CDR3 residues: CASSYSGRTNYGYTF. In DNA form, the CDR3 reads TGTGCCAGCAGTTACTCGGGCAGGACAAACTATGGCTACACCTTC.

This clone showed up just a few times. CDR3 nucleotides: TGTGCCAGCAGTGTTCAGGGCCGTGGACAAGCGCACTACACCTTC. Protein: CASSVQGRGQAHYTF. V usage is TRBV2 and J usage is TRBJ1-2; TRBD1 is a possible D gene (5 bases). The CDR3 consists of 15 residues. From germline, CDR1 is SNHLY and CDR2 FYNNEI. Trimming removed 4 bases from V and 10 bases from J, with 22 bases in between.

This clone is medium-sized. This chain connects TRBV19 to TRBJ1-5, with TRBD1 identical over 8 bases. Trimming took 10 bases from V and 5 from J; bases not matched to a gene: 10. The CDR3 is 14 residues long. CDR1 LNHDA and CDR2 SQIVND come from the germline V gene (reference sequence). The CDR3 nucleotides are TGTGCCACAGCCTTTCAGGGGGCCGATCAGCCCCAGCATTTT. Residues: CATAFQGADQPQHF.

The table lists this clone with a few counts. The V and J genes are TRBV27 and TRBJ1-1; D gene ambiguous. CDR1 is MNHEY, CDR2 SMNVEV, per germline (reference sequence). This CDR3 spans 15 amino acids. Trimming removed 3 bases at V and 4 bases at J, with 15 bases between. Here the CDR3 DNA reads TGTGCCAGCAGTTTTGGGAGCCCCGGGAGCACTGAAGCTTTCTTT. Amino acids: CASSFGSPGSTEAFF.

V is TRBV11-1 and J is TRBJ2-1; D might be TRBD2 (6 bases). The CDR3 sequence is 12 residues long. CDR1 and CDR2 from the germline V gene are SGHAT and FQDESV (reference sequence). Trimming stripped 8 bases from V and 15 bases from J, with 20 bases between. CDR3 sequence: CASQAVGEVRFF. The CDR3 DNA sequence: TGTGCCAGCCAGGCCGTGGGGGAGGTTAGGTTCTTC. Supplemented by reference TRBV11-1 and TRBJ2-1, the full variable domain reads EAEVAQSPRYKITEKSQAVAFWCDPISGHATLYWYRQILGQGPELLVQFQDESVVDDSQLPKDRFSAERLKGVDSTLKIQPAELGDSAMYLCASQAVGEVRFFGPGTRLTVL.

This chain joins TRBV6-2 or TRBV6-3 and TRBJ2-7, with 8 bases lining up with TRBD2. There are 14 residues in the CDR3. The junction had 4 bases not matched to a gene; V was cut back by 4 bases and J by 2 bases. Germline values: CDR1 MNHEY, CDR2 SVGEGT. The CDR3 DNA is TGTGCCAGCAGTTGGTCAGCGGGAGCCTACGAGCAGTACTTC. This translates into CASSWSAGAYEQYF.

DNA of the CDR3: TGTGCCAGCAGCTTGGTATTCGGGGGCACGCAGCCCCAGCATTTT. Its translation: CASSLVFGGTQPQHF. The chain is built from TRBV5-5 and TRBJ1-5; D is perhaps TRBD1 (6 bases). The V gene lost 0 bases and the J gene lost 7 bases, with 14 bases spanning the gap. The length of the CDR3 is 15 residues. CDR1 and CDR2 (germline): SGHKS, YYEKEE (reference sequence).

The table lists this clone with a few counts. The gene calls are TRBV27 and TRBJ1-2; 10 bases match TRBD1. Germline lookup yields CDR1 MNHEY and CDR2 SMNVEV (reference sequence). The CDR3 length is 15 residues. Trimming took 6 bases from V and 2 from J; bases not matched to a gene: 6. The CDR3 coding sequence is TGTGCCAGCAGCTCCCGGGACAGGGGCAACTATGGCTACACCTTC. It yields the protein CASSSRDRGNYGYTF.

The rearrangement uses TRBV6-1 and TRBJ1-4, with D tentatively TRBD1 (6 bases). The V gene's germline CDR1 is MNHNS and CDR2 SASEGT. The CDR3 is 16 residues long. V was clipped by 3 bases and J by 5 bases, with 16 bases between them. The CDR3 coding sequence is TGTGCCAGCAGTGACCTAAGCGGACAGTTGAATGAAAAACTGTTTTTT. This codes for CASSDLSGQLNEKLFF.

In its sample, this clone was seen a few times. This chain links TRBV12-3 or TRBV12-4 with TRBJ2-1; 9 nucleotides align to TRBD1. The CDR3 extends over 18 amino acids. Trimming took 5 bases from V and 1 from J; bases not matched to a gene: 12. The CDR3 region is CASSPTEKQGASYNEQFF. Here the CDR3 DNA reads TGTGCCAGCAGTCCAACCGAAAAACAGGGGGCGTCCTACAATGAGCAGTTCTTC.